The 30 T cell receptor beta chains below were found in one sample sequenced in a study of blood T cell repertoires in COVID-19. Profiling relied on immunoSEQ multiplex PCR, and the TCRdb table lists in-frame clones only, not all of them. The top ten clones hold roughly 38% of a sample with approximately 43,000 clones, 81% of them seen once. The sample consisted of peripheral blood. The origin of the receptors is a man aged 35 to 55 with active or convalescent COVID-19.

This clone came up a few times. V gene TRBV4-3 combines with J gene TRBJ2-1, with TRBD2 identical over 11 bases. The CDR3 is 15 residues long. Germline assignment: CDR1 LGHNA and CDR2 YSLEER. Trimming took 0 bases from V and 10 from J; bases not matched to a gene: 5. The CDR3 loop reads CASSQDIASGGEQFF. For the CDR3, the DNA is TGCGCCAGCAGCCAAGATATCGCTAGCGGGGGGGAGCAGTTCTTC.

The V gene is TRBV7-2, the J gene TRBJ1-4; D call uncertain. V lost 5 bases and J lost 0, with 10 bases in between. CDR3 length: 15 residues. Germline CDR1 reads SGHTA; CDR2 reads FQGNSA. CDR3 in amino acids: CASSPLLSTNEKLFF. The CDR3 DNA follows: TGTGCCAGCAGCCCTCTTCTCTCAACTAATGAAAAACTGTTTTTT.

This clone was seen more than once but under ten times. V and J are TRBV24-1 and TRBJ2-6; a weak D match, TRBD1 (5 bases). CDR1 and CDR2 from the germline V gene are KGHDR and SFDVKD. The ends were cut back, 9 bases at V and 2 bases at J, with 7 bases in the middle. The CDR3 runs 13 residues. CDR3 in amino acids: CATGAPGANVLTF. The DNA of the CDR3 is TGTGCCACCGGGGCACCTGGGGCCAACGTCCTGACTTTC.

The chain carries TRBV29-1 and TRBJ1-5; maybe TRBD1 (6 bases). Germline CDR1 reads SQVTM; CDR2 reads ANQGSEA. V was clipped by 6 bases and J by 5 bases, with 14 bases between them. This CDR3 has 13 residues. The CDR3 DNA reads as TGCAGCGTCTCACAGGGAGGGCATCAGCCCCAGCATTTT. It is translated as CSVSQGGHQPQHF.

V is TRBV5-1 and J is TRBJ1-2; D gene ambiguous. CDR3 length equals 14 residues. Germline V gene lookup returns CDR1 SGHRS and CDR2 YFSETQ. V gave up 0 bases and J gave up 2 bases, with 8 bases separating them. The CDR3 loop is CASSLDGLNYGYTF. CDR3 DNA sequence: TGCGCCAGCAGCTTGGACGGACTGAACTATGGCTACACCTTC. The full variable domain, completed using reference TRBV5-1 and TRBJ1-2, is KAGVTQTPRYLIKTRGQQVTLSCSPISGHRSVSWYQQTPGQGLQFLFEYFSETQRNKGNFPGRFSGRQFSNSRSEMNVSTLELGDSALYLCASSLDGLNYGYTFGSGTRLTVV.

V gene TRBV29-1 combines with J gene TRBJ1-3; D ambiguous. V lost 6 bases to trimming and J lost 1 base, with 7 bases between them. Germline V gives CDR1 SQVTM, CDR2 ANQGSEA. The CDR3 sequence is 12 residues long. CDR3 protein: CSVSESGNTIYF. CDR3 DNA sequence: TGCAGCGTAAGCGAATCTGGAAACACCATATATTTT.

The DNA for the CDR3 is TGCGCCAGCAGCCTAGGGACTAGCGCAGATACGCAGTATTTT. This gives the protein CASSLGTSADTQYF. The chain recombines TRBV4-3 with TRBJ2-3; 10 nucleotides align to TRBD2. The V and J ends lost 4 bases and 4 bases, in that order; junction bases with no gene match: 2. Germline CDR1 reads LGHNA; CDR2 reads YSLEER. This CDR3 contains 14 residues.

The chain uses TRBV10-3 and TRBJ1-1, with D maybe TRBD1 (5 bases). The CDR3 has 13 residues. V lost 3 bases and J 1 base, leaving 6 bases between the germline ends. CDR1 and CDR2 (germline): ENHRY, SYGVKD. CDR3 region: CAISDTGNTEAFF. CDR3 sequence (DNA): TGTGCCATCAGTGATACAGGGAACACTGAAGCTTTCTTT.

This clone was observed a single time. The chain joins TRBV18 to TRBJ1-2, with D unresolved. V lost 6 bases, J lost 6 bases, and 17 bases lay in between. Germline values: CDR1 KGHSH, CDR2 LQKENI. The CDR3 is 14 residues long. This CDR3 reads CASSHPVLQDGYTF. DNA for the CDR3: TGTGCCAGCTCCCATCCGGTCCTTCAAGATGGCTACACCTTC.

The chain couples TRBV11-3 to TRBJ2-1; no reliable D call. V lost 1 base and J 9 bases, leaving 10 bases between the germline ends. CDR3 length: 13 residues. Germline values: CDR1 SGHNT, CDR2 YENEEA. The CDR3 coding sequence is TGTGCCAGCAGCTTAGCTGGAGAGACTGAGCAGTTCTTC. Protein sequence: CASSLAGETEQFF. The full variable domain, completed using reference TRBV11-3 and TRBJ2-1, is EAGVVQSPRYKIIEKKQPVAFWCNPISGHNTLYWYLQNLGQGPELLIRYENEEAVDDSQLPKDRFSAERLKGVDSTLKIQPAELGDSAVYLCASSLAGETEQFFGPGTRLTVL.

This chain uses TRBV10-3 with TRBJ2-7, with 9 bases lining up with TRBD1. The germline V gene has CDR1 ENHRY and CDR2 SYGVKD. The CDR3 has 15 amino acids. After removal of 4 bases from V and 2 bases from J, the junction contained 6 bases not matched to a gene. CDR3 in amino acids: CAISAGGTGPYEQYF. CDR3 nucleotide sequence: TGTGCCATCAGTGCAGGGGGGACAGGGCCCTACGAGCAGTACTTC.

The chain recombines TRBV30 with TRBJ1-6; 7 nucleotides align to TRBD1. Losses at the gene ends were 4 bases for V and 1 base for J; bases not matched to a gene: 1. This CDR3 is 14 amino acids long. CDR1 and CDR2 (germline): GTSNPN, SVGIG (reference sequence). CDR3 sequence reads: CAWIQGSYNSPLHF. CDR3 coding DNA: TGTGCCTGGATACAGGGGTCCTATAATTCACCCCTCCACTTT.

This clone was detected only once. In DNA form, the CDR3 reads TGCGCCAGCAGCGGCGGGACCTCCTACGAGCAGTACTTC. Amino acid sequence: CASSGGTSYEQYF. The chain carries TRBV5-1 and TRBJ2-7, with D tentatively TRBD2 (6 bases). Trimming cost V 4 bases and J 0 bases, with 8 bases left between them. The length of the CDR3 is 13 residues. CDR1 is SGHRS, CDR2 YFSETQ, per germline.

CDR3 residues: CASSPRQGGTDTQYF. CDR3 coding DNA: TGTGCCAGCAGCCCTCGACAGGGAGGCACAGATACGCAGTATTTT. The rearrangement joins TRBV11-1 to TRBJ2-3, with 7 bases identical to TRBD1. This CDR3 is built from 15 residues. J gave up 1 base and V 5 bases, and 6 bases lay outside the gene matches. CDR1 and CDR2 from the germline V gene are SGHAT and FQDESV (reference sequence).

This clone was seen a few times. CDR3 loop: CASSEGSWGQVRETQYF. The CDR3 nucleotides are TGTGCCAGCAGTGAAGGTAGTTGGGGGCAGGTTAGAGAGACCCAGTACTTC. The chain joins TRBV2 to TRBJ2-5; D is possibly TRBD1 (6 bases). The CDR3 sequence is 17 residues long. Germline CDR1 SNHLY, CDR2 FYNNEI. Trimming removed 1 base from V and 4 bases from J, with 19 bases in between.

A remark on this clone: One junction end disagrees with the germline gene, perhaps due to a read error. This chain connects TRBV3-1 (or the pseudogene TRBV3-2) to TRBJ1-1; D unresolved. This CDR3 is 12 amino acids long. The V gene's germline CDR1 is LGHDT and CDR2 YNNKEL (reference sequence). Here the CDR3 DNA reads TGTGCCAGCAGCTCCGGGAACGCTGAAGCTTTCTTT. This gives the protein CASSSGNAEAFF.

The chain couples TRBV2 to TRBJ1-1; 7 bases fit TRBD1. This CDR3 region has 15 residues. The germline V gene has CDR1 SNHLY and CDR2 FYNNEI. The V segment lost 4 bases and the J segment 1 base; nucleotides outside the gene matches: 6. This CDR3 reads CASSGRGVWNTEAFF. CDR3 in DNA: TGTGCCAGCAGTGGCAGGGGGGTATGGAACACTGAAGCTTTCTTT.

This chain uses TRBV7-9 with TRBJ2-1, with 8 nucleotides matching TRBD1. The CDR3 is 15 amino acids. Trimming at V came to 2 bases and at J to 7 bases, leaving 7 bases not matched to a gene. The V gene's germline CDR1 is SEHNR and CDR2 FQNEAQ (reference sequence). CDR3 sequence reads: CASSLTLGQVNEQFF. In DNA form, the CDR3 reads TGTGCCAGCAGCTTAACTCTGGGACAGGTGAATGAGCAGTTCTTC.

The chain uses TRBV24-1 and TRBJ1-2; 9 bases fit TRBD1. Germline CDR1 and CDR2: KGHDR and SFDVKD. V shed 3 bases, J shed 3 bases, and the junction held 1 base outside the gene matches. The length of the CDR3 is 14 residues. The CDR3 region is CATSDRDRDYGYTF. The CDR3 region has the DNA TGTGCCACCAGTGATCGGGACAGGGACTATGGCTACACCTTC.

The CDR3 region is CSASPTSSREQYF. The CDR3 region has the DNA TGCAGTGCTAGTCCGACTAGCTCTCGCGAGCAGTACTTC. The chain employs TRBV20-1 and TRBJ2-7; TRBD2 matches 7 bases. V was clipped by 3 bases and J by 6 bases; unmatched bases: 8. The CDR3 sequence is 13 residues long. Germline V gene lookup returns CDR1 DFQATT and CDR2 SNEGSKA (reference sequence).

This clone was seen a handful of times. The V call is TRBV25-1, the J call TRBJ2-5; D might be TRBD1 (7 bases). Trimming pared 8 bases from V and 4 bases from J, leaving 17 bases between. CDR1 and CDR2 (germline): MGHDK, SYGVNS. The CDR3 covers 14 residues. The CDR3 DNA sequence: TGTGCCAGCTCCCCGACAGGGAGGCGAGAGACCCAGTACTTC. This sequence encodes CASSPTGRRETQYF.

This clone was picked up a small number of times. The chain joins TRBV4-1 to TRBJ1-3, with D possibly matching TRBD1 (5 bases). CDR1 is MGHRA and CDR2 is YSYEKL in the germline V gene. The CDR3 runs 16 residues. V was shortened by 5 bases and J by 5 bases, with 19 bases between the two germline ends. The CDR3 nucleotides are TGCGCCAGCAGCACCTGGTGGGGGGATGTGAGAAACACCATATATTTT. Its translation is CASSTWWGDVRNTIYF.

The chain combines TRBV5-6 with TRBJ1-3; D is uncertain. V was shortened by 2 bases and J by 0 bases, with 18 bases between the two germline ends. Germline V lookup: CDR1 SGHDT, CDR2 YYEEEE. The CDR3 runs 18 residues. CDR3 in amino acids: CASSFGSLRALSGNTIYF. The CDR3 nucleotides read TGTGCCAGCAGCTTTGGGTCTCTGAGGGCCCTCTCTGGAAACACCATATATTTT.

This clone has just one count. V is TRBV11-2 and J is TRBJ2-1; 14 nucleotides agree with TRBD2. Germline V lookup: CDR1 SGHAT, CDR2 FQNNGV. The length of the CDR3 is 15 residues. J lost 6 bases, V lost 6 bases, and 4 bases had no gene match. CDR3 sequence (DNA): TGTGCCAGCAGGGAGGGACTAGCGGGAGCCAATGAGCAGTTCTTC. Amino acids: CASREGLAGANEQFF.

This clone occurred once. The CDR3 nucleotides are TGTGCCAGCAGCGTAGCGCCAGGCCTCCTCTACGAGCAGTACTTC. Its protein product is CASSVAPGLLYEQYF. J is TRBJ2-7 and V is TRBV9; D remains unclear. The CDR3 runs 15 residues. Germline V lookup: CDR1 SGDLS, CDR2 YYNGEE. The ends were cut back, 0 bases at V and 3 bases at J, with 13 bases in the middle. The full variable domain, completed using reference TRBV9 and TRBJ2-7, is DSGVTQTPKHLITATGQRVTLRCSPRSGDLSVYWYQQSLDQGLQFLIQYYNGEERAKGNILERFSAQQFPDLHSELNLSSLELGDSALYFCASSVAPGLLYEQYFGPGTRLTVT.

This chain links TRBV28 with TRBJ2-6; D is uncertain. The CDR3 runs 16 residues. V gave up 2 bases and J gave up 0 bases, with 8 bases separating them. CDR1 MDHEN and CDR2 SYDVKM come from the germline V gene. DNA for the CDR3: TGTGCCAGCAGTTTACCCCAGTTCTCTGGGGCCAACGTCCTGACTTTC. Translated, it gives CASSLPQFSGANVLTF.

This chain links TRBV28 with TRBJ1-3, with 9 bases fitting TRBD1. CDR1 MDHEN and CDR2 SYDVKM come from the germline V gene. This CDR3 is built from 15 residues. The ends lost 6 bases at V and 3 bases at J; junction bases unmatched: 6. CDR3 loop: CASSSTGGGGNTIYF. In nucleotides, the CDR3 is TGTGCCAGCAGCTCTACAGGGGGCGGTGGAAACACCATATATTTT.

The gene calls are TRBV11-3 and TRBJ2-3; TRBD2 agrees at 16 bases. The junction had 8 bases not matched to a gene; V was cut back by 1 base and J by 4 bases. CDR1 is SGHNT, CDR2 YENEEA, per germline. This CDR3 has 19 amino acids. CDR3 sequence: CASSLGGTSGGARADTQYF. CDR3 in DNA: TGTGCCAGCAGCTTAGGCGGGACTAGCGGGGGGGCCAGGGCAGATACGCAGTATTTT.

Written as DNA, the CDR3 is TGTGCCAGCAGATCGGGACAGAAGCCCAATGAGCAGTTCTTC. Its protein product is CASRSGQKPNEQFF. The V and J genes are TRBV5-4 and TRBJ2-1, with 7 bases lining up with TRBD1. This CDR3 contains 14 residues. V was clipped by 5 bases and J by 6 bases; unmatched bases: 8. CDR1 is SGHNT and CDR2 is YYREEE in the germline V gene (reference sequence).

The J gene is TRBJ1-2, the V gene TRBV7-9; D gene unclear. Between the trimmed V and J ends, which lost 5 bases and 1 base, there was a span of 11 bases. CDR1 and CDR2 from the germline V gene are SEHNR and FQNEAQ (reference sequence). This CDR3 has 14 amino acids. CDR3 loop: CASSLFDINYGYTF. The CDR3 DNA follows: TGTGCCAGCAGCCTGTTCGACATTAACTATGGCTACACCTTC.